This TCR beta chain was recovered during a study of blood T cells in healthy people across ages. Together with a sample-barcoded 5' primer, a J-beta primer mix was included in a second PCR lasting roughly 6 to 12 cycles. A single record per CDR3 protein comes from TCRdb applying MiXCR to the 5' RACE reads. This sample has around 940,000 distinct CDR3 sequences, with 51% found just once. This clonotype came up a few times. Its matching antigen is unknown. Points from the study as a whole: No conclusive comparison of naive versus antigen-experienced cells was possible with unsorted PBMCs.

No fewer than 6 million PBMCs went into each sample. This clonotype was obtained from a woman aged 60 to 75 in good health. What was sequenced was blood.

The CDR3 here is CASSVESAGGATDTQYF. In nucleotides, the CDR3 is TGTGCCAGCAGCGTAGAATCGGCGGGAGGTGCCACAGATACGCAGTATTTT. The chain carries TRBV9 and TRBJ2-3; TRBD2 matches 8 bases. The CDR3 has 17 amino acids. The trim removed 0 bases at V and 2 bases at J, leaving 8 bases unmatched. The germline CDR1 and CDR2 sequences are SGDLS and YYNGEE.